This T cell receptor (beta chain) was sequenced during a study of blood T cell repertoires in COVID-19. Study as a whole: From T cells, B-cell-depleted T cells, or PBMCs came the material, which was cDNA or gDNA.

The ends lost 5 bases at V and 5 bases at J; junction bases unmatched: 4. The CDR3 contains 14 residues. Germline CDR1 is MGHRA and CDR2 is YSYEKL. Per the study methods: Counts of nucleated cells, estimated from reference gene primer amplification, were obtained. Profiled with immunoSEQ multiplex PCR; TCRdb holds only in-frame clones, not every one. That table is the source of V, J and clone size, and D and trimming were worked out from the DNA. The data hold about 240,000 clones, with about 80% observed a single time. This sequence originates from a woman at least 80 years old with acute or convalescent COVID-19. Sequencing was carried out using peripheral blood. The genes are TRBV4-1 and TRBJ1-5, with TRBD1 matching over 9 bases. CDR3 nucleotide sequence: TGCGCCAGCAGCGTCGGGACAGGGCATCAGCCCCAGCATTTT. Its translation is CASSVGTGHQPQHF.